Below are 10 T cell receptor beta chains sequenced from a single sample in a study of beta chain features in type 1 diabetes. Study results and limitations: TCRB CDR3 length was moderately but significantly reduced in all four CD4+ subsets of Type 1 diabetes patients.

No antigens are known for them. Isolated RNA was reverse transcribed in full, so expressed TCRB transcripts were sequenced. TCRdb keeps only in-frame clones here, not all; method: immunoSEQ multiplex PCR. The repertoire has 95,000 to 150,000 clones, roughly 15% of them found once; the top ten carry 2.3%. Source material: central memory CD4+ T cells from blood. Receptor source: a man aged 25 to 40 with type 1 diabetes.

The V gene is TRBV5-4, the J gene TRBJ2-7; perhaps TRBD1 as D (6 bases). Trimming stripped 4 bases from V and 0 bases from J, with 8 bases between. The length of the CDR3 is 13 residues. In germline, CDR1 is SGHNT, CDR2 YYREEE (reference sequence). The DNA for the CDR3 is TGTGCCAGCAGCAGGGACACCTCCTACGAGCAGTACTTC. This encodes CASSRDTSYEQYF. The variable domain in full, with the rest retrieved from reference TRBV5-4 and TRBJ2-7, is ETGVTQSPTHLIKTRGQQVTLRCSSQSGHNTVSWYQQALGQGPQFIFQYYREEENGRGNFPPRFSGLQFPNYSSELNVNALELDDSALYLCASSRDTSYEQYFGPGTRLTVT.

This clone was picked up a small number of times. The V gene is TRBV4-2, the J gene TRBJ2-3; perhaps TRBD2 as D (5 bases). V shed 0 bases and J shed 3 bases, with 13 bases lying between them. This CDR3 spans 16 amino acids. Germline CDR1 LGHNA, CDR2 YNFKEQ. This CDR3 reads CASSQDARTLTDTQYF. In DNA form, the CDR3 reads TGTGCCAGCAGCCAAGATGCTAGGACTTTAACAGATACGCAGTATTTT.

This sequence joins TRBV7-9 and TRBJ2-6, with 8 positions matching TRBD1. Germline V CDR1 and CDR2: SEHNR, FQNEAQ (reference sequence). V was clipped by 4 bases and J by 0 bases; unmatched bases: 5. The CDR3 is 17 residues long. The CDR3 DNA sequence: TGTGCCAGCAGCTCCGACAGGGGCCTCTCTGGGGCCAACGTCCTGACTTTC. Translation: CASSSDRGLSGANVLTF.

The chain joins TRBV7-2 to TRBJ2-1; 8 bases match TRBD2. The CDR3 covers 17 residues. Germline values: CDR1 SGHTA, CDR2 FQGNSA. J lost 0 bases, V lost 4 bases, and 8 bases had no gene match. This CDR3 is CASSSKAGTSSYNEQFF. In DNA, the CDR3 is TGTGCCAGCAGCTCAAAAGCCGGGACTAGCTCCTACAATGAGCAGTTCTTC.

The chain employs TRBV18 and TRBJ1-6; perhaps TRBD1 as D (5 bases). Germline loops: CDR1 KGHSH, CDR2 LQKENI. The V end was cut by 0 bases, the J end by 6 bases, with 9 bases between. The CDR3 loop spans 15 amino acids. The CDR3 is CASSPPGTINSPLHF. In nucleotides, the CDR3 is TGTGCCAGCTCACCACCGGGGACCATTAATTCACCCCTCCACTTT.

This clone has ten or more counts. This chain links TRBV14 with TRBJ2-3, with D unclear. V was shortened by 0 bases and J by 2 bases, with 9 bases between the two germline ends. This CDR3 has 15 amino acids. Germline V gene data show CDR1 as SGHDN and CDR2 as FVKESK. The CDR3 protein is CASSQDTPLTDTQYF. As DNA, the CDR3 is TGTGCCAGCAGCCAAGATACCCCGCTCACAGATACGCAGTATTTT.

This clone has only a few counts. This sequence joins TRBV9 and TRBJ2-3, with a possible D match to TRBD1 (5 bases). Germline CDR1 SGDLS, CDR2 YYNGEE. V lost 4 bases and J 4 bases, leaving 16 bases between the germline ends. The CDR3 totals 15 residues. Here the CDR3 reads CASSPMGQGSDTQYF. CDR3 nucleotides: TGTGCCAGCAGCCCGATGGGGCAGGGATCAGATACGCAGTATTTT. The complete variable domain, with remaining parts taken from reference TRBV9 and TRBJ2-3, reads DSGVTQTPKHLITATGQRVTLRCSPRSGDLSVYWYQQSLDQGLQFLIQYYNGEERAKGNILERFSAQQFPDLHSELNLSSLELGDSALYFCASSPMGQGSDTQYFGPGTRLTVL.

This chain links TRBV4-3 with TRBJ1-1; D is ambiguous. V lost 3 bases, J lost 2 bases, and 13 bases lay in between. Germline CDR1 reads LGHNA; CDR2 reads YSLEER. This CDR3 contains 15 residues. This CDR3 is CASSHRTGINTEAFF. CDR3 in DNA: TGCGCCAGCAGCCACCGTACCGGGATAAACACTGAAGCTTTCTTT.

This clone was picked up a small number of times. The chain employs TRBV18 and TRBJ2-7, with a tentative D call TRBD1 (6 bases). CDR1 is KGHSH, CDR2 LQKENI, per germline. The CDR3 consists of 13 residues. Trimming took 3 bases from V and 2 from J, leaving 8 bases between them. The CDR3 protein is CASSPGGPYEQYF. DNA for the CDR3: TGTGCCAGCTCACCTGGGGGCCCCTACGAGCAGTACTTC.

This clone was seen many times. J is TRBJ1-5 and V is TRBV19; D is possibly TRBD1 (6 bases). The V end was cut by 5 bases, the J end by 5 bases, with 10 bases between. Germline CDR1 is LNHDA and CDR2 is SQIVND (reference sequence). This CDR3 spans 13 amino acids. CDR3 residues: CASSVWTDQPQHF. The CDR3, as DNA: TGTGCCAGTAGTGTCTGGACAGATCAGCCCCAGCATTTT.